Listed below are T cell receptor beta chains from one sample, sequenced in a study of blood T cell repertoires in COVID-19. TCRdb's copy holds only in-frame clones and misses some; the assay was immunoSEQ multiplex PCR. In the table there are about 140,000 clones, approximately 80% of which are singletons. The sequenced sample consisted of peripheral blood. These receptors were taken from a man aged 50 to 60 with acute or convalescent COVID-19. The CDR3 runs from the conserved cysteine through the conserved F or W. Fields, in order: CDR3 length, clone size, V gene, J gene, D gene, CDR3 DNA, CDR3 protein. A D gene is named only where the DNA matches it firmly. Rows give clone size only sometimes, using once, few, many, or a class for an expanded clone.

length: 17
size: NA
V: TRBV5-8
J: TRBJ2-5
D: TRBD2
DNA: TGTGCCAGCAGCCCGAAAAGACTAGCGGGGATCCAAGAGACCCAGTACTTC
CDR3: CASSPKRLAGIQETQYF

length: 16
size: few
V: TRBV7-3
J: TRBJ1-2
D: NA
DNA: TGTGCCAGCAGCCCCCATGCTGGACTGAGCAACTATGGCTACACCTTC
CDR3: CASSPHAGLSNYGYTF

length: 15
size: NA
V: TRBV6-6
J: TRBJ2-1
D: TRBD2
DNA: TGTGCCAGCAATCCTCAAGCGGGGGCCTACAATGAGCAGTTCTTC
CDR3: CASNPQAGAYNEQFF

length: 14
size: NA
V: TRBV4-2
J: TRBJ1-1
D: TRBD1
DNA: TGTGCCAGCAGCCGGGACAGACAAAACACTGAAGCTTTCTTT
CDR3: CASSRDRQNTEAFF

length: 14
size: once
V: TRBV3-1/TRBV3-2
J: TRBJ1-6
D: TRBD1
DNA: TGTGCCAGCAGCCTGGGACAGTTAAATTCACCCCTCCACTTT
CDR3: CASSLGQLNSPLHF

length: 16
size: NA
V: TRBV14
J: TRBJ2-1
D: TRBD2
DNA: TGTGCCAGCAGCCAAGAAGCGGGGACGATCTACAATGAGCAGTTCTTC
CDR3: CASSQEAGTIYNEQFF

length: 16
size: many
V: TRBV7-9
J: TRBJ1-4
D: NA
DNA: TGTGCCAGCAGCAACACCGGGGGACTCGCCGGGGAAAAACTGTTTTTT
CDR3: CASSNTGGLAGEKLFF

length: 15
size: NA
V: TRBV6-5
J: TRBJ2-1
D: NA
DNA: TGTGCCAGCAGTTACTCGGGTGGGCAGAACAATGAGCAGTTCTTC
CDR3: CASSYSGGQNNEQFF

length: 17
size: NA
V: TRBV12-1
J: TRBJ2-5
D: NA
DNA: TGTGCCAGCAGCTTTGTAAGCGGGGGGGAGTACCAAGAGACCCAGTACTTC
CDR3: CASSFVSGGEYQETQYF

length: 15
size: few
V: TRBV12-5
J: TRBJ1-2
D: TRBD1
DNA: TGTGCTAGTTTACTCTCGGGACAGAAGGGGAATGGCTACACCTTC
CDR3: CASLLSGQKGNGYTF

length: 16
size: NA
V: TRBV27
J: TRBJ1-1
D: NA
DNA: TGTGCCAGCAGTTTCCTTCGTTCAGGGGTGTTGACTGAAGCTTTCTTT
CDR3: CASSFLRSGVLTEAFF

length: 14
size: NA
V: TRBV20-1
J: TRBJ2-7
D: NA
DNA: TGCAGTGCTAGTGGTCAGGGGTCCCCCTACGAGCAGTACTTC
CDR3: CSASGQGSPYEQYF

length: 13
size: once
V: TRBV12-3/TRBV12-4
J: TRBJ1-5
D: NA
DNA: TGTGCCAGCGGGGCGGCGAGCAATCAGCCCCAGCATTTT
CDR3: CASGAASNQPQHF

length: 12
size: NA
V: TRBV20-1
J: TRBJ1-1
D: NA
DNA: TGCAGTGCTAGTCCCAGCAGGACTGAAGCTTTCTTT
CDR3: CSASPSRTEAFF

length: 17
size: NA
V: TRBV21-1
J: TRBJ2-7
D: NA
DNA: TGTGCCAGCAGCAAAATAATGGGACAGGGATTCTCCTACGAGCAGTACTTC
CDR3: CASSKIMGQGFSYEQYF

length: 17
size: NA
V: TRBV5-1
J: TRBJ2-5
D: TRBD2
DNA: TGCGCCAGCAGCCCCGGACTAGCGGGGGTAGCCCAAGAGACCCAGTACTTC
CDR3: CASSPGLAGVAQETQYF

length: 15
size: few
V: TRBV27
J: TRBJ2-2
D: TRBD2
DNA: TGTGCCAGCATGGGAGGGAAGTTTAACACCGGGGAGCTGTTTTTT
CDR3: CASMGGKFNTGELFF

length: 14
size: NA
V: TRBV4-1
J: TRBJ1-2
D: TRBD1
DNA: TGCGCCAGCAGCCCGGCAGGGGGAAGATATGGCTACACCTTC
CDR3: CASSPAGGRYGYTF

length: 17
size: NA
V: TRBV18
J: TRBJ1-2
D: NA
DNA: TGTGCCAGCTCACCAGTGTACGCGTCAGGGGAGGGCTATGGCTACACCTTC
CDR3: CASSPVYASGEGYGYTF

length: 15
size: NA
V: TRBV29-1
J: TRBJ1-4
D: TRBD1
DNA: TGCAGCGTTGAAGATGTAGCCCAGGGGGTTGAAAAACTGTTTTTT
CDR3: CSVEDVAQGVEKLFF

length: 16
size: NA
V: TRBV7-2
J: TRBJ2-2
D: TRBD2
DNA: TGTGCCAGCAGCCACAGTAGCGGGGGGTACACCGGGGAGCTGTTTTTT
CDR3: CASSHSSGGYTGELFF

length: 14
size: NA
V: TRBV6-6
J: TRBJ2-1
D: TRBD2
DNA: TGTGCCAGTCTCCCCGGGACTAGGGGTAATGAGCAGTTCTTC
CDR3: CASLPGTRGNEQFF